The T cell receptor (beta chain) under discussion was sequenced for a study of blood T cells in healthy people across ages. General study points: It was the long-lived donors that had more naive CD4+ cells and higher diversity than aged donors.

Through a sample-barcoded 5' primer and a J-beta primer mix, a second PCR was run for roughly 6 to 11 cycles. Paired-end reads containing CDR3 totaled no fewer than 2.5 million for each sample. TCRdb fed the 5' RACE reads into MiXCR, producing one record per CDR3 protein. Found here are 1.5 million to 2 million distinct CDR3 sequences, over 25% of them singletons; the top ten hold approximately 7.7%. Peripheral blood from each donor was collected in a volume of approximately 10 milliliters. As for this clonotype: What it binds is not known.

Input material: blood. The receptor comes from a woman in her 30s in good health.

This CDR3 reads CASSFSSGRVNEQFF. DNA of the CDR3: TGTGCCAGCAGTTTCTCTAGCGGGAGGGTCAATGAGCAGTTCTTC. The chain combines TRBV6-5 with TRBJ2-1; 12 bases are a match to TRBD2. V dropped 4 bases and J dropped 6; count of bases not matched to a gene: 4. Germline loops: CDR1 MNHEY, CDR2 SVGAGI. The CDR3 has 15 amino acids.